This T cell receptor beta chain was captured by sequencing in a study of vaccination and CD4 T cells after COVID-19. Across the study: Cultures that served as controls received a CEFX pool, an HIV-1 Nef pool, or no peptide. Whole-study results and caveats: Sampling was limited to relatively few convalescent patients, with no early post-infection timepoints studied.

This clonotype was seen more than once but under ten times. Its specificity is unknown. Sequencing of DNA taken from cultured CD4+ T cells relied on the Oncomine TCR Beta short-read assay. A single record per CDR3 protein comes from TCRdb applying MiXCR to the PCR reads. Of about 20,000 distinct CDR3 sequences in the sample, approximately 60% were seen once. The treatment was: roughly ten-day PBMC culture with coronavirus spike peptide pools or control peptides (ViraFEST assay). Culture proceeded for about ten days, and CD4+ T cells were then isolated by negative selection. The sequence was collected from a human donor who had recovered from COVID-19. The specimen was CD4+ T cells from blood, cultured in vitro.

In DNA, the CDR3 is TGCGCCAGCAGTGAGCCCGGCGTGGGGAGGGCCAAAAACATTCAGTACTTC. This sequence encodes CASSEPGVGRAKNIQYF. The genes are TRBV10-2 and TRBJ2-4; tentative D call: TRBD2 (6 bases). The length of the CDR3 is 17 residues. Per the germline V gene, CDR1 is WSHSY and CDR2 is SAAADI. Deletions cut 2 bases from V and 1 base from J, with 15 bases between.